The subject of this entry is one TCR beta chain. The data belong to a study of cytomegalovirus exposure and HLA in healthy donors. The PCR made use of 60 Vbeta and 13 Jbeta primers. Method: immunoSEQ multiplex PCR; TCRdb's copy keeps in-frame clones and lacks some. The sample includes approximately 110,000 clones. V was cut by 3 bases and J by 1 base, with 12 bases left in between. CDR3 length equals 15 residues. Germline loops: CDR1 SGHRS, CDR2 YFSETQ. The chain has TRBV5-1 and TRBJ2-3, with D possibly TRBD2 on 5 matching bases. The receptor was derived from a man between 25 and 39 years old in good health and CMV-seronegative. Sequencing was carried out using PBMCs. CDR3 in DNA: TGCGCCAGCAGCTACCGGACTGGTGGCACAGATACGCAGTATTTT. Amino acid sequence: CASSYRTGGTDTQYF.